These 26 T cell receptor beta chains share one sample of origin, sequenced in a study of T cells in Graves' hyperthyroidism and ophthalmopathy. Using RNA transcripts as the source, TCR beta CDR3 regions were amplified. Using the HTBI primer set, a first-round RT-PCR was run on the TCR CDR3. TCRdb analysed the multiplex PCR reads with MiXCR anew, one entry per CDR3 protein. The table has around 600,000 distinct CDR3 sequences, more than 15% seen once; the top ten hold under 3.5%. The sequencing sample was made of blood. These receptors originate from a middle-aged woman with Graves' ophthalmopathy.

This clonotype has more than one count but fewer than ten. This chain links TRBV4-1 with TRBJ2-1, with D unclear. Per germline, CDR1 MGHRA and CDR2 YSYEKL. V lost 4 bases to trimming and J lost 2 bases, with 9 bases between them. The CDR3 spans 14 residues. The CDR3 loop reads CASSLSWAYNEQFF. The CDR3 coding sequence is TGCGCCAGCAGCCTAAGTTGGGCCTACAATGAGCAGTTCTTC.

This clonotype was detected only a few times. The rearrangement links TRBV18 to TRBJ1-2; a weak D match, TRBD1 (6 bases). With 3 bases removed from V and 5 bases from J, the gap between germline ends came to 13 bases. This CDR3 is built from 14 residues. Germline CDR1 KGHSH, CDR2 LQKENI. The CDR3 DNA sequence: TGTGCCAGCTCACCCCTGGACAGCCATTATGGCTACACCTTC. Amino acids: CASSPLDSHYGYTF.

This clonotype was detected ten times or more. The CDR3 loop reads CASSQGAGTGNTIYF. DNA for the CDR3: TGTGCCAGCAGCCAAGGGGCAGGCACAGGAAACACCATATATTTT. The chain uses TRBV3-1 and TRBJ1-3; D remains ambiguous. The CDR3 is 15 amino acids. V was shortened by 1 base and J by 4 bases, with 11 bases between the two germline ends. In germline, CDR1 is LGHDT, CDR2 YNNKEL (reference sequence).

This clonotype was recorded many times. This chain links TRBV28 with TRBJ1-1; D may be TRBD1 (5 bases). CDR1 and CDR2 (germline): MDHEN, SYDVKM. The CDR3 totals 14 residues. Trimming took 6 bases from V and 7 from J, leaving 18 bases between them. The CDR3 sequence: CASRPRGVVHEAFF. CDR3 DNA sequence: TGTGCCAGCAGGCCCCGGGGGGTGGTACATGAAGCTTTCTTT.

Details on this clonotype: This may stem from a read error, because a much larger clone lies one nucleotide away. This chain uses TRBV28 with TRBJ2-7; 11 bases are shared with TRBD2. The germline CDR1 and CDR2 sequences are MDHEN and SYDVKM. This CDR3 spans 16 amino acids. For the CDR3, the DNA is TGTGCCAGCAGTTTGTACGGGACTAGCGGCTCCTGCGAGCAGTACTTC. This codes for CASSLYGTSGSCEQYF.

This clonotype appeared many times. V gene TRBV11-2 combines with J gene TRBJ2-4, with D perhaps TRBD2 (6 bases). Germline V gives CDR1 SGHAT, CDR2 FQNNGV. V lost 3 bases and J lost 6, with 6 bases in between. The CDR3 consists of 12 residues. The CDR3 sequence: CASSLEGNIQYF. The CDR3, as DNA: TGTGCCAGCAGCTTGGAGGGAAACATTCAGTACTTC.

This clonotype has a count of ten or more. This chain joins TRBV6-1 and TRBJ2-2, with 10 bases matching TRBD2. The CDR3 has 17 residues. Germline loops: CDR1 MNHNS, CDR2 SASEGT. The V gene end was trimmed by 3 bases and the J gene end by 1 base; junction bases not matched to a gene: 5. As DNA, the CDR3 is TGTGCCAGCAGTGAGCTTCGGACTAGCGGGAACACCGGGGAGCTGTTTTTT. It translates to CASSELRTSGNTGELFF.

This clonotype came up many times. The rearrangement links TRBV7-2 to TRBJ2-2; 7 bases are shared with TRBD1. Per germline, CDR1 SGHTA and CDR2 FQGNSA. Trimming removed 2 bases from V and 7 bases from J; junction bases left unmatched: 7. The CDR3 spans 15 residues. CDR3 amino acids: CASSLTRQGSGELFF. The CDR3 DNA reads TGTGCCAGCAGCTTAACGAGACAGGGTAGCGGGGAGCTGTTTTTT.

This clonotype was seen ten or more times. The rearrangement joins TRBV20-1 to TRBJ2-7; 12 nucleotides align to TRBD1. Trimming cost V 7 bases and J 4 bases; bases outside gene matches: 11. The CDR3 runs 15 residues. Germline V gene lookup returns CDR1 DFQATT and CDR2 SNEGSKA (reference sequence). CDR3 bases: TGCAGTGGGGGCGGGACAGGGGGCTTCTTGTACGAGCAGTACTTC. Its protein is CSGGGTGGFLYEQYF.

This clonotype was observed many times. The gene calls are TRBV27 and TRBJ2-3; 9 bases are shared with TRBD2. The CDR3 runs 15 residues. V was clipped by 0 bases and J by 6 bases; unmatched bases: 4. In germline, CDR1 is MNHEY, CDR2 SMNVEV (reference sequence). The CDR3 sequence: CASSLSIAGADTQYF. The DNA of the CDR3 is TGTGCCAGCAGTTTATCGATAGCGGGAGCCGATACGCAGTATTTT.

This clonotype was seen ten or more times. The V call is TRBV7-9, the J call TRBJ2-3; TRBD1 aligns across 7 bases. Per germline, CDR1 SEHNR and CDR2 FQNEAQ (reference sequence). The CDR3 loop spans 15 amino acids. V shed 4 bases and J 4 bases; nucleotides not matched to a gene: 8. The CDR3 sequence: CASSSGTVGSDTQYF. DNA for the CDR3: TGTGCCAGCAGCTCCGGGACAGTGGGTTCAGATACGCAGTATTTT.

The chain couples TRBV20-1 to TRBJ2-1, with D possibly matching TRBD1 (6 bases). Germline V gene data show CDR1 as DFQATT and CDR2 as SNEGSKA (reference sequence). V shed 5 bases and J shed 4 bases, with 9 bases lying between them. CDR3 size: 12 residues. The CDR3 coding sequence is TGCAGTGCTCCACAGGGATACAATGAGCAGTTCTTC. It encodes CSAPQGYNEQFF.

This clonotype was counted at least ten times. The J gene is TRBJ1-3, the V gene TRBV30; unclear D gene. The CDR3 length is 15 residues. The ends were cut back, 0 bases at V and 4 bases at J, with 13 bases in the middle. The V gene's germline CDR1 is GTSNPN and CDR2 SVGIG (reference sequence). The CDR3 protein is CAWSVGWMAGNTIYF. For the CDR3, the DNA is TGTGCCTGGAGTGTAGGATGGATGGCGGGAAACACCATATATTTT.

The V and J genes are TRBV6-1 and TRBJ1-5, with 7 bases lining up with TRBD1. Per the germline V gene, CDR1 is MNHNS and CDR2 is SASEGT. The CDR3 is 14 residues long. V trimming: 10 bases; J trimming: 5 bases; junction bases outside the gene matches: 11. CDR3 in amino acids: CAITGTEGDQPQHF. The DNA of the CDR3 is TGTGCCATCACAGGGACAGAGGGGGATCAGCCCCAGCATTTT.

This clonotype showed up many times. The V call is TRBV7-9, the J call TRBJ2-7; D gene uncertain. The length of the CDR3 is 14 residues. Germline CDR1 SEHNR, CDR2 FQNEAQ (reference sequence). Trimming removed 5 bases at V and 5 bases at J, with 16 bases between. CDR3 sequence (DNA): TGTGCCAGCAGCCCCCGGGCCTATGGACACGAGCAGTACTTC. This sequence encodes CASSPRAYGHEQYF.

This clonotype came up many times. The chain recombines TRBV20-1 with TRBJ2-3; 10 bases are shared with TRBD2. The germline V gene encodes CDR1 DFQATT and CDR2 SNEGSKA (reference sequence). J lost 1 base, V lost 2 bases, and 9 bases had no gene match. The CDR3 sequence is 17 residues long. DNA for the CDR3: TGCAGTGCTAGACTAGCGGGAGAGGGGAGGGGCACAGATACGCAGTATTTT. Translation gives CSARLAGEGRGTDTQYF.

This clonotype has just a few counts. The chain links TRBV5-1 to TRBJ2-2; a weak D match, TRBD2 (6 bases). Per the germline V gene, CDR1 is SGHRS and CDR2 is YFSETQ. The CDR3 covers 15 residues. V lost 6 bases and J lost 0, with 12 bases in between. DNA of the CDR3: TGCGCCAGCACCCTTACGGGGGCGAACACCGGGGAGCTGTTTTTT. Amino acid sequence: CASTLTGANTGELFF.

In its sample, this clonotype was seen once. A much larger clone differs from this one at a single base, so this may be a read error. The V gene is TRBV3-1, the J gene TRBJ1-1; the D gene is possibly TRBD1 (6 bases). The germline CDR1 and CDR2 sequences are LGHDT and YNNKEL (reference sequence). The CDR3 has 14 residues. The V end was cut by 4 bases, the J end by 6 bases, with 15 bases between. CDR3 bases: TGTGCCAGCAGCCTTACAGGGCGGTGGGCTGAAGCTTTCTTT. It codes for CASSLTGRWAEAFF.

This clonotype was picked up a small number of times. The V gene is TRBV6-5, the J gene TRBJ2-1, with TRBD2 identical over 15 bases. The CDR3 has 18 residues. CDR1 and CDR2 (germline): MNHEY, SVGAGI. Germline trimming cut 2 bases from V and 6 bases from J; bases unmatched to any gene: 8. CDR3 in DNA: TGTGCCAGCAGTTACACCGGACTAGCGGGGGGGCTCGGCAATGAGCAGTTCTTC. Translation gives CASSYTGLAGGLGNEQFF.

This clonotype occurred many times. The CDR3 bases are TGTGCCAGCAGCTCGACCGGGACTAGCGGAGCCCAGAGCACAGATACGCAGTATTTT. It yields the protein CASSSTGTSGAQSTDTQYF. The rearrangement joins TRBV5-5 to TRBJ2-3, with 11 bases that match TRBD2. Germline V gene lookup returns CDR1 SGHKS and CDR2 YYEKEE (reference sequence). J was trimmed by 0 bases and V by 3 bases; bases with no gene match: 12. This CDR3 contains 19 residues.

CDR3 DNA: TGTGCCAGCAGCTTAGTTAAGGGGAATTCACCCCTCCACTTT. It encodes CASSLVKGNSPLHF. The chain joins TRBV7-9 to TRBJ1-6; perhaps TRBD1 as D (5 bases). The germline V gene encodes CDR1 SEHNR and CDR2 FQNEAQ (reference sequence). V was pared by 1 base and J by 7 bases, with 8 bases between. This CDR3 has 14 residues.

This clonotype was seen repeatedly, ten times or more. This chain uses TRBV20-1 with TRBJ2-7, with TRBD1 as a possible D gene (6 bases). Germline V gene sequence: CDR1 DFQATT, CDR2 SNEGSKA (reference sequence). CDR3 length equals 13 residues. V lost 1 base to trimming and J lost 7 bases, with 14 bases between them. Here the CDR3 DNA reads TGCAGTGCTAGAGGGGGGCCTATGGGGGAGCAGTACTTC. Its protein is CSARGGPMGEQYF.

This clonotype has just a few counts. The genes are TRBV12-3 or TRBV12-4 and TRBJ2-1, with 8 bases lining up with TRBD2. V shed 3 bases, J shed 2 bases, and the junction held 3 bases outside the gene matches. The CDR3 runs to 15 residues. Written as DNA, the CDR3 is TGTGCCAGCAGTTTGCGGGGGGTGGCCTACAATGAGCAGTTCTTC. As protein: CASSLRGVAYNEQFF.

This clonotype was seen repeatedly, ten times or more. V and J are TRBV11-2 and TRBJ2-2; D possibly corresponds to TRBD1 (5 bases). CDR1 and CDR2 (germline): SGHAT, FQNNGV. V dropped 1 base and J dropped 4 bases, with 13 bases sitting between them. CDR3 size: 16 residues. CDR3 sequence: CASSLVQGASTGELFF. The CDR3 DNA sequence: TGTGCCAGCAGCTTAGTTCAGGGCGCGTCCACCGGGGAGCTGTTTTTT.

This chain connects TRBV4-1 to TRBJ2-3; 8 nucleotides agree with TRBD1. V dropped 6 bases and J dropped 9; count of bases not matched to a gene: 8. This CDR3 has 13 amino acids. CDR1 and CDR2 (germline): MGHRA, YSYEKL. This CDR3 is CASRTGAQETQYF. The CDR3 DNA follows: TGCGCCAGCAGGACAGGGGCTCAGGAGACGCAGTATTTT.

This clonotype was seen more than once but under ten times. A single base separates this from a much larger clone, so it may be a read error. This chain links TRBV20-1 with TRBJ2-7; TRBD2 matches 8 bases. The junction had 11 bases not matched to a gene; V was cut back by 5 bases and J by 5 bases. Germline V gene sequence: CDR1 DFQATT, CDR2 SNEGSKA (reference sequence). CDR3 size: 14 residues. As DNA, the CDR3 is TGCAGTGCTCCTCCGGCGGGAGGAACCCACGAGCAGTACTTC. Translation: CSAPPAGGTHEQYF.